The clone carrying this T cell receptor (beta chain) has ten or more counts. Its specificity is unknown. The authors ran a second PCR of roughly 6 to 12 cycles using a sample-barcoded 5' primer and a J-beta primer mix. Paired-end reads containing CDR3 totaled no fewer than 2.5 million for each sample. TCRdb processed the 5' RACE reads anew with MiXCR; each CDR3 protein has one entry. The repertoire holds around 1,700,000 distinct CDR3 sequences, under 30% seen once, with 7.7% in the top ten. Drawing of peripheral blood yielded 7.5 to 10 milliliters from each donor. The CDR3 has 16 amino acids. Germline V gene sequence: CDR1 SGHTA, CDR2 FQGNSA. After removal of 3 bases from V and 2 bases from J, the junction contained 3 bases not matched to a gene. This entry comes from a study of blood T cells in healthy people across ages. Study-wide results and limits: Estimates drawn from one million T cells were deemed to understate diversity.

This chain connects TRBV7-2 to TRBJ2-5; TRBD2 agrees at 13 bases. Sample: blood. This TCR came from a woman aged 25 to 39 in good health. CDR3 sequence: CASSFRTSGSQETQYF. DNA for the CDR3: TGTGCCAGCAGCTTTAGGACTAGCGGGAGTCAAGAGACCCAGTACTTC.